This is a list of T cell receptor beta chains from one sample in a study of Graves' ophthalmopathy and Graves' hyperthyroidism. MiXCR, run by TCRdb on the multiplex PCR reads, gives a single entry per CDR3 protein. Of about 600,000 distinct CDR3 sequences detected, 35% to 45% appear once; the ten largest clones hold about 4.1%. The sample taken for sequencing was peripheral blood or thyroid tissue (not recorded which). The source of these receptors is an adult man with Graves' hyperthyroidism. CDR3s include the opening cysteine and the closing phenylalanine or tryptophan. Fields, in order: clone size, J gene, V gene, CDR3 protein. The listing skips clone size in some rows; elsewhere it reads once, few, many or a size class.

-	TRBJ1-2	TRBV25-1	CASSLRGGNDGYTF
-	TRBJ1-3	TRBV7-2	CASSQAQRYSGNTIYF
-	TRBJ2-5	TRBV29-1	CSLRGGEETQYF
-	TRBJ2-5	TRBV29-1	CSVVRTSGTQYF
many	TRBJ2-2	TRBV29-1	CSVAGNTGELFF
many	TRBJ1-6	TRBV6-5	CASSYGQGKNSPLHF
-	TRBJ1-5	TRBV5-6	CASSLFAIGSGNQPQHF
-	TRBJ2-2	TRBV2	CASSGNDRGLFF
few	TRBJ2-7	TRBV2	CASRGGAGDRGRDEQYF
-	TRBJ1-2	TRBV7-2	CASSLNTGDGYTF
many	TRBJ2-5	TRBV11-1	CASSQTGGRETQYF
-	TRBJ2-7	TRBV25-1	CASQGTGYYEQYF
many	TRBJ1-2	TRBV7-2	CASSRDRGPGYTF
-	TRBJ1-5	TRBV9	CASSTLHWSAGQPPHF
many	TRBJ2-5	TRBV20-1	CSARDRETQYF
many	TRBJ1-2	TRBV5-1	CASSLGQGRNYGYTF
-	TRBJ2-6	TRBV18	CARSPGQGSGANVLTF
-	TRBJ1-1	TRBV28	CASSSGTGEHAEAFF
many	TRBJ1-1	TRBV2	CASISDRVGNTEAFF
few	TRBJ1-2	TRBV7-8	CASSSPETWGYTF
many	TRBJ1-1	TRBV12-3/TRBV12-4	CASSLGARVPEAFF
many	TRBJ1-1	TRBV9	CASSVDGRDTEAFF
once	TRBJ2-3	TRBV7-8	CASSQEALGVRDTQYF
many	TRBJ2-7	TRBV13	CASSLAGDFPYEQYF
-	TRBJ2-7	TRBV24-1	CATSDGSGNEQYF
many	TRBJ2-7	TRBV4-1	CASSQEGTGVSNEQYF
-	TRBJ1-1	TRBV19	CASSADSNTEAFF
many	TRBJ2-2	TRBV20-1	CSARNSGDPANTGELFF
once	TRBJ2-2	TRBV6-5	CASNLGGTGSTGELFF
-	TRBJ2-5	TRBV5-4	CASSPRSRVGETQYF
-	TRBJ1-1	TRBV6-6	CASGRGPGRDEAFF
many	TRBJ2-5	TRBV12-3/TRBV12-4	CASSITRETQYF
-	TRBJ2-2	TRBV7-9	CASSTRTGGPGELFF
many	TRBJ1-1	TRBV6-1	CASSNKLGWGMNTEAFF
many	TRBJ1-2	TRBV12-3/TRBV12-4	CASSPVGNYGYTF
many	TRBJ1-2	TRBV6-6	CASSRTAPDGYTF
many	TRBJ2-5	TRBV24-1	CATSPSTPGGGTQYF
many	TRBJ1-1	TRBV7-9	CASSLFGDTEAFF
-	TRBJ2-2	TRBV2	CASKAGPGELFF
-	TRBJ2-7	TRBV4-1	CASSQGDGNYEQYF